This TCR beta chain comes out of a study of T cells in Graves' hyperthyroidism and ophthalmopathy. There are many counts of this clonotype. The CDR3 sequence is 16 residues long. V gave up 6 bases and J gave up 3 bases; unmatched junction bases: 14. Germline CDR1 reads MDHEN; CDR2 reads SYDVKM. Each patient was aged 18 to 65 and had newly diagnosed hyperthyroidism of under 2 months' duration. It was RNA transcripts that yielded the amplified TCR beta CDR3 regions. First-round RT-PCR targeting the TCR CDR3 was performed with the HTBI primer set. TCRdb itself ran the multiplex PCR reads through MiXCR, one entry per CDR3 protein. Of hundreds of thousands of distinct CDR3 sequences detected, about 18% appear once; the ten largest clones hold around 3.6%.

The clonotype originates from a woman aged 18-29 years with Graves' hyperthyroidism. The sequenced sample was blood. The chain uses TRBV28 and TRBJ2-7, with 7 bases aligning to TRBD2. CDR3 sequence reads: CASSPISGSSYYEQYF. CDR3 nucleotide sequence: TGTGCCAGCAGCCCCATTAGCGGGTCATCATACTACGAGCAGTACTTC.